The 18 T cell receptor delta chains below were found in one sample sequenced in a study of γδ T cells in repeated Plasmodium falciparum infection. TCRdb repeated clone calling on the multiplex PCR reads with CATT. The sample has roughly 90,000 delta-chain clones; 0.9% to 1% are singletons. Gammadelta T cells were flow-sorted from PBMC into Vgamma9/Vdelta2+ and Vdelta2-negative populations for bulk analysis. Source material: gamma-delta T cells from blood. The source is a pool of human donors (malaria-infected and uninfected, not separated).

With regard to this clone: A single base is all that separates this from a far larger clone, so a read error is likely. This CDR3 is also generated by other DNA sequences in the sample. The chain carries TRDV1 and TRDJ1, with D perhaps matching TRDD3 (10 bases). This CDR3 region has 21 residues. V lost 1 base, J lost 1 base, and 28 bases lay in between. Germline assignment: CDR1 TSWWSYY and CDR2 QGS. The CDR3 loop is CALGERLPTQLGDTGTDKLIF. The CDR3 DNA is TGTGCTCTTGGGGAACGCCTTCCTACGCAGTTGGGGGATACCGGCACCGATAAACTCATCTTT.

There are a few counts of this clone. This may be a read error: a much more frequent sequence differs by one nucleotide. The chain recombines TRDV2 with TRDJ1; 8 bases are shared with TRDD3. Germline V CDR1 and CDR2: GEAIGNYY, EKD. Trimming took 3 bases from V and 1 from J; bases not matched to a gene: 15. The CDR3 extends over 18 amino acids. In DNA form, the CDR3 reads TGTGCCTGTGACCCCGCGGGGATACAGAGGGGGACCACCGATAAACTCATCTTT. Its protein is CACDPAGIQRGTTDKLIF.

This clone was picked up a small number of times. The protein held in TCRdb is that of a much larger clone and does not match this DNA's translation at residue 11, likely because of a read error; the protein shown is translated from the DNA. The chain recombines TRDV2 with TRDJ1, with TRDD3 matching over 10 bases. The CDR3 is made up of 19 amino acids. Per the germline V gene, CDR1 is GEAIGNYY and CDR2 is EKD. The V and J ends lost 0 bases and 0 bases, in that order; junction bases with no gene match: 12. The CDR3 bases are TGTGCCTGTGACACCGTGGCCCTGGGGGATATGCATCACACCGATAAACTCATCTTT. This codes for CACDTVALGDMHHTDKLIF.

This clone was seen more than once but under ten times. The likely explanation is a read error, given a far larger clone one base away. Other nucleotide sequences from this sample produce the same CDR3. The chain uses TRDV2 and TRDJ2, with 8 positions matching TRDD3. The J gene, not given by TCRdb, was assigned here from a germline match of the nucleotide sequence. CDR1 is GEAIGNYY, CDR2 EKD, per germline. CDR3 length: 15 amino acids. This CDR3 reads CACDRVGDQAGQLFF. In DNA form, the CDR3 reads TGTGCCTGCGACAGGGTGGGGGATCAGGCCGGACAACTCTTCTTT.

This clone has a count of ten or more. TCRdb's protein, taken from a much larger clone, differs from this DNA's translation at residue 5, likely owing to a read error; the protein displayed comes from the DNA. The chain joins TRDV1 to TRDJ3; D is unresolved. The J gene, missing from TCRdb, was assigned here through DNA to germline matching. CDR3 length equals 20 residues. Per germline, CDR1 TSWWSYY and CDR2 QGS. With 4 bases removed from V and 2 bases from J, the gap between germline ends came to 21 bases. The CDR3 bases are TGTGCTCTTGGGGGACTAGGTTGCCCCCTCCAAACCTGGGACACCCGACAGATGTTTTTC. Residues: CALGGLGCPLQTWDTRQMFF.

About this clone: The protein held in TCRdb is that of a much larger clone and does not match this DNA's translation at residue 14, likely because of a read error; the protein shown is translated from the DNA. The J gene was not called, though the V gene is TRDV1. The CDR3 is made up of 16 amino acids. CDR1 and CDR2 from the germline V gene are TSWWSYY and QGS. The CDR3 protein is CALGVFARPLPSKPIF. The CDR3 nucleotides read TGTGCTCTTGGGGTTTTCGCCCGGCCTCTCCCTTCTAAACCCATCTTT.

The sample holds a few counts of this clone. The translation of this DNA and the TCRdb protein of a much larger clone differ at residue 13, probably owing to a read error; the protein shown here is translated from the DNA. The V gene reported is TRDV2; the J gene is uncalled; no DNA check was done on the table's D call, TRDD3. Germline loops: CDR1 GEAIGNYY, CDR2 EKD. The CDR3 has 15 residues. This chain's CDR3 is CACDPLLGDTDKPIF. CDR3 DNA sequence: TGTGCCTGTGACCCACTACTGGGGGACACCGATAAACCCATCTTT.

Turning to this clone: TCRdb pairs this DNA with a much larger clone's protein that differs at residue 12, likely a read error; the protein shown was translated from the DNA. This chain connects TRDV1 to TRDJ1, with 9 bases fitting TRDD2. The J gene, not given by TCRdb, was assigned here from a germline match of the nucleotide sequence. The CDR3 loop spans 20 amino acids. J gave up 0 bases and V 4 bases, and 18 bases lay outside the gene matches. The germline V gene encodes CDR1 TSWWSYY and CDR2 QGS. The CDR3 region is CALGVPSYEYWPPNTDKLIF. In nucleotides, the CDR3 is TGTGCTCTTGGGGTGCCTTCCTACGAGTACTGGCCCCCGAACACCGATAAACTCATCTTT.

On this clone itself: The amino acid sequence in TCRdb belongs to a much larger clone and departs from this DNA's translation at residue 10, likely a sequencing read error; the sequence shown is translated from the DNA. The chain links TRDV1 to TRDJ1; possibly TRDD3 for D (6 bases). Germline CDR1 is TSWWSYY and CDR2 is QGS. V lost 4 bases to trimming and J lost 0 bases, with 24 bases between them. The CDR3 consists of 19 residues. The CDR3: CALGVTTTGMLLYTDKLIF. The DNA of the CDR3 is TGTGCTCTTGGGGTTACTACCACGGGGATGCTTCTGTACACCGATAAACTCATCTTT.

This clone was counted only a few times. TCRdb assigns this DNA the protein of a much larger clone, which departs from its translation at residue 4; this likely reflects a read error, and the protein shown comes from translating the DNA. The V and J genes are TRDV1 and TRDJ1, with TRDD3 matching 12 bases. No J gene is reported in TCRdb; it was inferred here by comparing the DNA with germline. CDR1 and CDR2 (germline): TSWWSYY, QGS. The CDR3 runs 19 residues. The trim removed 7 bases at V and 6 bases at J, leaving 21 bases unmatched. CDR3 residues: CALEVFLLGTGGYRNKLIF. CDR3 DNA: TGTGCTCTTGAGGTATTCCTACTTGGAACTGGGGGATACAGGAATAAACTCATCTTT.

Note on this clone: TCRdb has a much larger clone's protein, which differs at residue 14 from the translation of this DNA, likely because of a read error; what is shown is the protein translated from the DNA. This chain connects TRDV1 to TRDJ1; the D call may be TRDD2 or TRDD3 (6 bases each). Germline CDR1 reads TSWWSYY; CDR2 reads QGS. CDR3 length: 23 residues. The V end was cut by 0 bases, the J end by 0 bases, with 32 bases between. In DNA, the CDR3 is TGTGCTCTTGGGGAACTAGAAGGTCCTACGTATGCTAACCGGGGGGAGTACACCGATAAACTCATCTTT. Translated, it gives CALGELEGPTYANRGEYTDKLIF.

As for this clone: With only one base between it and a far larger clone, this is likely a read error. The sample holds other DNA sequences that translate to the same CDR3. The rearrangement uses TRDV1 and TRDJ1; 7 bases match TRDD3. The CDR3 extends over 16 amino acids. Per the germline V gene, CDR1 is TSWWSYY and CDR2 is QGS. CDR3 sequence: CALGEHSYWGLRKLIF. In DNA form, the CDR3 reads TGCGCTCTTGGGGAACATTCATACTGGGGATTACGGAAACTCATCTTT.

Details on this clone: The TCRdb protein comes from a much larger clone and disagrees with this DNA's translation at residue 17, likely due to a read error; the protein given here is derived from the DNA. With the J gene uncalled, the V gene is TRDV1; the D call in the table, TRDD3, was not verified against the DNA. Per germline, CDR1 TSWWSYY and CDR2 QGS. The CDR3 has 19 amino acids. The CDR3 region is CALGESPPLRPPYTDKPIF. The CDR3 region has the DNA TGTGCTCTTGGGGAAAGCCCCCCACTCCGTCCACCGTACACCGATAAACCCATCTTT.

Concerning this clone itself: A read error likely explains this, since a far larger clone differs by one base. The same CDR3 can be traced to other DNA sequences in this sample. The CDR3 nucleotides are TGTGCCTGTGACACACTGGGGGACACGGGATCCGATAAACTCATCTTT. Amino acids: CACDTLGDTGSDKLIF. The chain combines TRDV2 with TRDJ1; TRDD3 aligns across 9 bases. The J gene, left out of TCRdb, was set here by checking the DNA against germline. Losses at the gene ends were 1 base for V and 3 bases for J; bases not matched to a gene: 8. Per the germline V gene, CDR1 is GEAIGNYY and CDR2 is EKD. There are 16 residues in the CDR3.

Comment on this clone: The translation of this DNA and the TCRdb protein of a much larger clone differ at residue 16, probably owing to a read error; the protein shown here is translated from the DNA. The V and J genes are TRDV1 and TRDJ3; 9 positions agree with TRDD3. This CDR3 contains 19 residues. Per the germline V gene, CDR1 is TSWWSYY and CDR2 is QGS. CDR3 bases: TGCGCTCTTGGGGACTACAGCTGGGGGATTCGCTGGGACACCCGAAAGATGTTTTTC. The encoded protein is CALGDYSWGIRWDTRKMFF.

For this clone: TCRdb attributes to this sequence the protein of a much larger clone, which differs from the DNA translation at residue 5; a read error is likely, and the protein displayed is translated from the DNA. CDR3 nucleotide sequence: TGTGCTCTTGGGGGTCTCATTTCGTACTGGGGGATACGGCACACCGATAAACTCATCTTT. Translation: CALGGLISYWGIRHTDKLIF. The V gene is TRDV1, the J gene TRDJ1, with 13 bases matching TRDD3. TCRdb carries no J gene annotation; the J gene was assigned here by matching the DNA with germline. This CDR3 is 20 amino acids long. V lost 4 bases, J lost 0 bases, and 14 bases stayed unmatched. CDR1 and CDR2 (germline): TSWWSYY, QGS.

This clone has just a few counts. The protein given by TCRdb reflects a much larger clone and differs at residue 5 from this DNA's translation, likely from a read error; the protein shown is the DNA's translation. The chain recombines TRDV2 with TRDJ1, with D possibly TRDD3 on 6 matching bases. The J gene, left out of TCRdb, was set here by checking the DNA against germline. With 3 bases removed from V and 0 bases from J, the gap between germline ends came to 22 bases. Germline V gives CDR1 GEAIGNYY, CDR2 EKD. This CDR3 contains 18 residues. CDR3 residues: CACDAVGGTHLYTDKLIF. The CDR3 DNA is TGTGCCTGTGACGCCGTGGGGGGAACTCACCTGTACACCGATAAACTCATCTTT.

The sample holds many counts of this clone. This DNA's translation differs at residue 7 from TCRdb's protein, which comes from a much larger clone; a read error is likely, and the protein shown is translated from the DNA. The rearrangement uses TRDV2 and TRDJ1, with 12 nucleotides matching TRDD3. The CDR3 is made up of 21 amino acids. CDR1 and CDR2 from the germline V gene are GEAIGNYY and EKD. V was clipped by 0 bases and J by 0 bases; unmatched bases: 16. Here the CDR3 DNA reads TGTGCCTGTGACACCGTTGCTGGGGGATACGCCGAGCGGAAGGACACCGATAAACTCATCTTT. Its protein product is CACDTVAGGYAERKDTDKLIF.